The entry that follows covers one T cell receptor (beta chain) sequence. As yet, its antigen is unknown. This sample is drawn from a study of cytomegalovirus exposure and HLA in healthy donors. Study-wide points: Some public TCRs appeared in many individuals, while most sequences were rare. For TCR beta chains, V- and J-gene trimming was later linked to a missense DCLRE1C variant.

The CDR3 contains 14 residues. Germline CDR1 and CDR2: SNHLY and FYNNEI. V shed 2 bases and J shed 1 base, with 8 bases lying between them. Primers for the PCR totalled 60 Vbeta and 13 Jbeta. As originally analysed: Among the unique TCR beta chains that a later analysis counted, 75 million to 85 million in all, about 12 million were shared. Assay: immunoSEQ multiplex PCR; the TCRdb copy retains only in-frame clones and omits some. Clone size and the V and J calls come from that table; the DNA yielded D and trimming. Of roughly 100,000 clones listed, less than 85% are singletons. The sequencing sample was made of PBMCs. The chain is built from TRBV2 and TRBJ2-5; no clear D. The TCR was taken from a man aged 55 to 69 in good health and CMV-seronegative. The CDR3 sequence is CASSELAVQETQYF. CDR3 nucleotides: TGTGCCAGCAGTGAATTGGCAGTCCAAGAGACCCAGTACTTC.